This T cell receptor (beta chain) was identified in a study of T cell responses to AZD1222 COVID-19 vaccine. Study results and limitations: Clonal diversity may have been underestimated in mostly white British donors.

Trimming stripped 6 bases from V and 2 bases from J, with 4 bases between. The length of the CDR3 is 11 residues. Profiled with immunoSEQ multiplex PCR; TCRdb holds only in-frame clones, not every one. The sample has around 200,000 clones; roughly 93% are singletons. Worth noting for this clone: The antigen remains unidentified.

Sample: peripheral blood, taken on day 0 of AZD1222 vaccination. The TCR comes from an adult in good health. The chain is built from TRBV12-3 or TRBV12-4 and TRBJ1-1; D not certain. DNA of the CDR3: TGTGCCAGCAGGTTAAACACTGAAGCTTTCTTT. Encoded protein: CASRLNTEAFF.